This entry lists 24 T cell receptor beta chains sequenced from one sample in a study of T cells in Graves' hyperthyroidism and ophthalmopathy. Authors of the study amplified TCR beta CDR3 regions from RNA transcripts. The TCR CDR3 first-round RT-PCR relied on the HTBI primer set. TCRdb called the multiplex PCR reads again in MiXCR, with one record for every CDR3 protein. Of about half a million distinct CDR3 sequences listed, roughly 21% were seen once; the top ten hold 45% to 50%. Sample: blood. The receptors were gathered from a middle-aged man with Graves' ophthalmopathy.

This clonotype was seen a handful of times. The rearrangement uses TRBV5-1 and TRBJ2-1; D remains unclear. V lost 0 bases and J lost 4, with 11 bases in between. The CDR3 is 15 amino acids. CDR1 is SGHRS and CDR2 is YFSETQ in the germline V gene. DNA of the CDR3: TGCGCCAGCAGCTTGGCCCCAGGTGTGTACAATGAGCAGTTCTTC. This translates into CASSLAPGVYNEQFF.

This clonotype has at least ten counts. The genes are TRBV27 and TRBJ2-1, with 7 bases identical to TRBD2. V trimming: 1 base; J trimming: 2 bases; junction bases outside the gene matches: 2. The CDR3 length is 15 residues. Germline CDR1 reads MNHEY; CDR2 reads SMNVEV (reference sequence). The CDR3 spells CASSLFGTTYNEQFF. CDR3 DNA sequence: TGTGCCAGCAGTTTATTCGGGACTACCTACAATGAGCAGTTCTTC.

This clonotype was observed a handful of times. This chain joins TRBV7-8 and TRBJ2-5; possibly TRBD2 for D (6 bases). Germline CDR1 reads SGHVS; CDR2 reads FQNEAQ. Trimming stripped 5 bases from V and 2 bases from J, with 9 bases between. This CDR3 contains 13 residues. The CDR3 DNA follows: TGTGCCAGCAGCGGGGACTCGCAAGAGACCCAGTACTTC. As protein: CASSGDSQETQYF.

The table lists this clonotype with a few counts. Written as DNA, the CDR3 is TGTGCCAGCAGATTCCCGGGACAAGGGAATTCACCCCTCCACTTT. Its translation: CASRFPGQGNSPLHF. The chain combines TRBV5-8 with TRBJ1-6; TRBD1 is a possible D gene (6 bases). Per the germline V gene, CDR1 is SGHTS and CDR2 is YDEGEE. This CDR3 region has 15 residues. Trimming took off 5 bases at V and 7 bases at J, with 16 bases between the two ends. Full variable domain (remainder filled in from reference TRBV5-8 and TRBJ1-6): EAGVTQSPTHLIKTRGQQATLRCSPISGHTSVYWYQQALGLGLQFLLWYDEGEERNRGNFPPRFSGRQFPNYSSELNVNALELEDSALYLCASRFPGQGNSPLHFGNGTRLTVT.

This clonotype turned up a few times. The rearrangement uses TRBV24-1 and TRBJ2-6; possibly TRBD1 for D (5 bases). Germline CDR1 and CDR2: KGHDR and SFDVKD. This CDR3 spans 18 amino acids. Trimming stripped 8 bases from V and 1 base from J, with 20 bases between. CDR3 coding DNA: TGTGCCACCACTGTCAGGTGGGGCCTCACTTCTGGGGCCAACGTCCTGACTTTC. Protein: CATTVRWGLTSGANVLTF.

In DNA form, the CDR3 reads TGCAGTGCTCTATCTAGCGGGAGGGAGTACTTC. It translates to CSALSSGREYF. V usage is TRBV20-1 and J usage is TRBJ2-4; the match to TRBD2 covers 12 bases. Trimming removed 5 bases from V and 14 bases from J; junction bases left unmatched: 4. The CDR3 is 11 amino acids. Germline V gene sequence: CDR1 DFQATT, CDR2 SNEGSKA (reference sequence).

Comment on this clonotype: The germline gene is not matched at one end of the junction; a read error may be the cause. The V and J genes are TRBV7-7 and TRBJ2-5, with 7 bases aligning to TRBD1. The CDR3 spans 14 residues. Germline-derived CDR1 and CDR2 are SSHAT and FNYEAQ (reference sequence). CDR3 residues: CASSLNRGEETQYF. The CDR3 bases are TGTGCTAGCAGCTTAAACAGGGGCGAAGAGACCCAGTACTTC.

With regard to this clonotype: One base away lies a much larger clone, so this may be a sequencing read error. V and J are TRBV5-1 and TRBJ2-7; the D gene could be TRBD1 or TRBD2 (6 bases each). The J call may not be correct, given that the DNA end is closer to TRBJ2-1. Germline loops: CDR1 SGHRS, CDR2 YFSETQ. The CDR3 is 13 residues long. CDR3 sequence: CASSSGDSYEQFF. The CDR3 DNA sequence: TGCGCCAGCAGCTCAGGGGACTCCTACGAGCAGTTCTTC.

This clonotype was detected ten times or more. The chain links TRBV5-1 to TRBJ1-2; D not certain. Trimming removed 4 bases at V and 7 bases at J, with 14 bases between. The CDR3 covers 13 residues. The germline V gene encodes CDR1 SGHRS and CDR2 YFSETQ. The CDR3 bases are TGCGCCAGCAGCCCCACCGATTTTCGTGGCTACACCTTC. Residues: CASSPTDFRGYTF.

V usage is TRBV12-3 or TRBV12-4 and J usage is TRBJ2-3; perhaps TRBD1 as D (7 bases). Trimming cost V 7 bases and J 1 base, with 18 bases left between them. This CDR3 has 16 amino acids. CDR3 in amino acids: CASIPLRGDGTDTQYF. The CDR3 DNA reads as TGTGCCAGCATCCCCCTCAGGGGGGATGGCACAGATACGCAGTATTTT.

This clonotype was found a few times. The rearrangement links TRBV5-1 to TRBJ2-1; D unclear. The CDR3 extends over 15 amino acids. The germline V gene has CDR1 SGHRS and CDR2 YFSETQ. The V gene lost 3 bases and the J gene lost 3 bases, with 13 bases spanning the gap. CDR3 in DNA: TGCGCCAGCAGCTCCGAAGGTCAGCGCTACAATGAGCAGTTCTTC. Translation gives CASSSEGQRYNEQFF.

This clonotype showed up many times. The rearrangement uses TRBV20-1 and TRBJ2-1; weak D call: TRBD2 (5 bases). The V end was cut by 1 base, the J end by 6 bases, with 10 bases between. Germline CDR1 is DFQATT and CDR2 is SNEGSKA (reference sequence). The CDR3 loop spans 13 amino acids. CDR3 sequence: CSARVKGANEQFF. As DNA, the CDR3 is TGCAGTGCTAGAGTAAAGGGAGCCAATGAGCAGTTCTTC.

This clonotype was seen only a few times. The CDR3 DNA reads as TGCGCCAGCAGCTTAAGGTTAGACTATGGCTACACCTTC. It is translated as CASSLRLDYGYTF. This chain joins TRBV5-1 and TRBJ1-2; the D is unclear. Deletions cut 2 bases from V and 3 bases from J, with 8 bases between. This CDR3 is 13 amino acids long. Germline-derived CDR1 and CDR2 are SGHRS and YFSETQ.

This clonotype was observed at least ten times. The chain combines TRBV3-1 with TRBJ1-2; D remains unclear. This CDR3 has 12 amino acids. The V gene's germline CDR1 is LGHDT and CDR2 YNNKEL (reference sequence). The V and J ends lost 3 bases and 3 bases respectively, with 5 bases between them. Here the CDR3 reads CASSHGDYGYTF. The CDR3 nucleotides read TGTGCCAGCAGCCATGGTGACTATGGCTACACCTTC.

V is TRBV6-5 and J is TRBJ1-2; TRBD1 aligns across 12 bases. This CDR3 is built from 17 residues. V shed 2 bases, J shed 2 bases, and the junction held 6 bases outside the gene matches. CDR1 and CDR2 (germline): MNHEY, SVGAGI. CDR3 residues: CASSYLGQGAKNYGYTF. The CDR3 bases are TGTGCCAGCAGTTACCTGGGACAGGGGGCAAAAAACTATGGCTACACCTTC.

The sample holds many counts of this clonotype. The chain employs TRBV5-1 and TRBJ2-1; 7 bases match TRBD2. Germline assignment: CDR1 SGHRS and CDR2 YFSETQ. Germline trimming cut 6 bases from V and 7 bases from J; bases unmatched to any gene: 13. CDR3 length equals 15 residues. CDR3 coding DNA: TGCGCCAGCACCGGTCGAGGGGAGGGTTGGAATGAGCAGTTCTTC. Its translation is CASTGRGEGWNEQFF.

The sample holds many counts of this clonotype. The CDR3 is CSVDSPRTGHSNQPQHF. CDR3 sequence (DNA): TGCAGCGTTGACTCACCTCGGACGGGACATAGCAATCAGCCCCAGCATTTT. The V gene is TRBV29-1, the J gene TRBJ1-5; TRBD1 is a possible D gene (6 bases). Germline CDR1 SQVTM, CDR2 ANQGSEA. Deletions cut 3 bases from V and 0 bases from J, with 18 bases between. The CDR3 totals 17 residues.

In nucleotides, the CDR3 is TGTGCCAGCAGCTACGGGACTAGCGGGAGGGCCCTTCAAGAGACCCAGTACTTC. Residues: CASSYGTSGRALQETQYF. V and J are TRBV6-9 and TRBJ2-5; 16 nucleotides agree with TRBD2. The V and J ends lost 6 bases and 2 bases, in that order; junction bases with no gene match: 9. Germline-derived CDR1 and CDR2 are MNHGY and SVAAGI. This CDR3 contains 18 residues.

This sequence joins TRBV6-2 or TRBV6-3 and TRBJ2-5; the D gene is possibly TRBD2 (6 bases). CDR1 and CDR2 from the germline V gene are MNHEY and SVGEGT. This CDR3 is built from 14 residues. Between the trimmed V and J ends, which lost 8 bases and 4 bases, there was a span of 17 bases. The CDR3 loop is CASRGGAYRETQYF. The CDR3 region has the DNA TGTGCCAGCCGGGGCGGGGCTTACCGAGAGACCCAGTACTTC.

The CDR3 region has the DNA TGTGCCACTACAGGGGCCGAGAACACTGAAGCTTTCTTT. This translates into CATTGAENTEAFF. This rearrangement joins TRBV24-1 to TRBJ1-1; 7 nucleotides match TRBD1. The CDR3 extends over 13 amino acids. Germline trimming cut 10 bases from V and 1 base from J; bases unmatched to any gene: 5. Germline-derived CDR1 and CDR2 are KGHDR and SFDVKD.

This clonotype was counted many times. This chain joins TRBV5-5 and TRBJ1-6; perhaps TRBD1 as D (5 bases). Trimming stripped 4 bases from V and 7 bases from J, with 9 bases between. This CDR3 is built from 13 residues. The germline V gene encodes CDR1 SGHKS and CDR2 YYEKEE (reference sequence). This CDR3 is CASSRDGNSPLHF. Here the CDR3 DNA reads TGTGCCAGCAGCAGGGACGGCAATTCACCCCTCCACTTT.

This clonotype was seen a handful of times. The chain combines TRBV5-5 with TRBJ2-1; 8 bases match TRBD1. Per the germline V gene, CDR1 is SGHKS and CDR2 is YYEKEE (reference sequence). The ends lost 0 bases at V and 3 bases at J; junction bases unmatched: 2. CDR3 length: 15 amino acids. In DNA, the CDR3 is TGTGCCAGCAGCTTGGGACAGGGGATCTACAATGAGCAGTTCTTC. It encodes CASSLGQGIYNEQFF.

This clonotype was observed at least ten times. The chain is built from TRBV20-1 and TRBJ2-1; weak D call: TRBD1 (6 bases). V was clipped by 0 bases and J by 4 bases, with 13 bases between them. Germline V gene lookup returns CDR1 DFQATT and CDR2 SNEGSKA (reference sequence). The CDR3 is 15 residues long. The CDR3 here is CSARDHWTAYNEQFF. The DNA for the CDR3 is TGCAGTGCTAGAGATCATTGGACAGCATACAATGAGCAGTTCTTC.

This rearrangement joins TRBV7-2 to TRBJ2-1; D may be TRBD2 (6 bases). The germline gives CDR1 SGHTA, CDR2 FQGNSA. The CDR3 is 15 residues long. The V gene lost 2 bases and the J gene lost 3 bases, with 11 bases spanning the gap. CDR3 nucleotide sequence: TGTGCCAGCAGCTTAAGGGACTTGAACTACAATGAGCAGTTCTTC. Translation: CASSLRDLNYNEQFF. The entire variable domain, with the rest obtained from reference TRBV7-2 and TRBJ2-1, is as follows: GAGVSQSPSNKVTEKGKDVELRCDPISGHTALYWYRQSLGQGLEFLIYFQGNSAPDKSGLPSDRFSAERTGGSVSTLTIQRTQQEDSAVYLCASSLRDLNYNEQFFGPGTRLTVL.